One TCR beta chain is described in this entry. The target antigen is unknown. This PCR relied on a set of 60 Vbeta primers and 13 Jbeta primers. Data came from immunoSEQ multiplex PCR; TCRdb stores just in-frame clones and leaves some out. The sample has 200,000 to 300,000 clones; around 84% are singletons. These data come from a study of cytomegalovirus exposure and HLA in healthy donors. Study-wide findings and caveats: Listed as cytomegalovirus-associated were approximately 160 TCR beta chains.

Healthy bone marrow donors supplied every sample. Trimming stripped 6 bases from V and 2 bases from J, with 10 bases between. Germline assignment: CDR1 LNHDA and CDR2 SQIVND (reference sequence). This CDR3 spans 13 amino acids. The sample consisted of PBMCs. The source is a girl aged 2 to 9 in good health and CMV-seronegative. This chain connects TRBV19 to TRBJ1-2, with a possible D match to TRBD1 (6 bases). CDR3 region: CASRDSSNYGYTF. In DNA form, the CDR3 reads TGTGCCAGTAGGGACAGCTCGAACTATGGCTACACCTTC.